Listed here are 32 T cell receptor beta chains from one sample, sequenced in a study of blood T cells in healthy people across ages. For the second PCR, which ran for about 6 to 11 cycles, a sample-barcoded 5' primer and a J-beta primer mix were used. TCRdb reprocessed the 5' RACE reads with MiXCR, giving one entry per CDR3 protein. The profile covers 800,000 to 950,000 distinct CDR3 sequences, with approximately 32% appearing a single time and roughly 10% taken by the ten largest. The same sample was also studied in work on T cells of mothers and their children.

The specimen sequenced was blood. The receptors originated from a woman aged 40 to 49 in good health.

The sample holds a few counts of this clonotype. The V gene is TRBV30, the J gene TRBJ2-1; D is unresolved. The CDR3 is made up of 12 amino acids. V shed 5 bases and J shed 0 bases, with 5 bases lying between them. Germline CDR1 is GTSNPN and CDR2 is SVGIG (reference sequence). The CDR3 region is CAWQTSYNEQFF. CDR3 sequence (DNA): TGTGCCTGGCAGACCTCCTACAATGAGCAGTTCTTC.

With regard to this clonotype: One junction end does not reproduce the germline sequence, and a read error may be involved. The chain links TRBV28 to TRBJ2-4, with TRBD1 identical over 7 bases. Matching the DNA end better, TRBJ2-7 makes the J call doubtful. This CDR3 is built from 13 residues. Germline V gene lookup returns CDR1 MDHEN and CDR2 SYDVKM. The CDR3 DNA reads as TGTGTCAGCAGTTCGGGACAGTTATACGAGCAGTACTTC. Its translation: CVSSSGQLYEQYF.

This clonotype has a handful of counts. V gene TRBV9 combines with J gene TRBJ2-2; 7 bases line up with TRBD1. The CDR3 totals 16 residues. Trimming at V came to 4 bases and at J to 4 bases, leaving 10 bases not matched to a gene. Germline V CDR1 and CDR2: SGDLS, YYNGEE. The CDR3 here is CASSPYRGVGTGELFF. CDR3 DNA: TGTGCCAGCAGCCCCTACAGGGGCGTGGGCACCGGGGAGCTGTTTTTT.

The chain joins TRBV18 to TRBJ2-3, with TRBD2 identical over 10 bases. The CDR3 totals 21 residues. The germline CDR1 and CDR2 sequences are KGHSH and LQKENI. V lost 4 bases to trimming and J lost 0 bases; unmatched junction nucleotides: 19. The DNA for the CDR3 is TGTGCCAGCTCACACTCACCGCAGCTAGCGGGAGACAGTGCTAGCACAGATACGCAGTATTTT. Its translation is CASSHSPQLAGDSASTDTQYF.

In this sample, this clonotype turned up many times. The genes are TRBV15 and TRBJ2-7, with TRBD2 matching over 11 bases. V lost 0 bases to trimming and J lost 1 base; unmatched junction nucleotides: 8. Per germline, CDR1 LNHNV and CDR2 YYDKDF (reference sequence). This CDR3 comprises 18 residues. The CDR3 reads CATSREYPGLAVSYEQYF. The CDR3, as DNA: TGTGCCACCAGCAGAGAATACCCGGGACTAGCGGTTTCCTACGAGCAGTACTTC.

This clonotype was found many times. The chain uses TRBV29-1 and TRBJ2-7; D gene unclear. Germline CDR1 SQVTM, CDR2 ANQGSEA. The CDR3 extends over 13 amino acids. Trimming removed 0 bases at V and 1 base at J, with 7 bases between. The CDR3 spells CSVEDLSSYEQYF. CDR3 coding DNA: TGCAGCGTTGAAGATCTCTCATCCTACGAGCAGTACTTC.

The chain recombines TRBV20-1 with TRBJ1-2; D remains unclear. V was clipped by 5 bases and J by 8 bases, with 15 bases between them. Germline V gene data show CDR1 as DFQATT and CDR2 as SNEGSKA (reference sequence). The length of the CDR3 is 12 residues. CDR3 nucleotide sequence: TGCAGTGCTCCGGGCCTGCCTAACGGCTACACCTTC. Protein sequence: CSAPGLPNGYTF.

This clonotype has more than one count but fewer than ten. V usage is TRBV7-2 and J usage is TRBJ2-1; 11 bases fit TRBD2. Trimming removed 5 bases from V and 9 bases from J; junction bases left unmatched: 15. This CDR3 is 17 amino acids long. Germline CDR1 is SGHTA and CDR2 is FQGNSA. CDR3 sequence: CASSPRTSGFLGGEQFF. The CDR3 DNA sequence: TGTGCCAGCAGCCCACGGACTAGCGGGTTTTTGGGGGGTGAGCAGTTCTTC. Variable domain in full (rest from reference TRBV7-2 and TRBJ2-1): GAGVSQSPSNKVTEKGKDVELRCDPISGHTALYWYRQSLGQGLEFLIYFQGNSAPDKSGLPSDRFSAERTGGSVSTLTIQRTQQEDSAVYLCASSPRTSGFLGGEQFFGPGTRLTVL.

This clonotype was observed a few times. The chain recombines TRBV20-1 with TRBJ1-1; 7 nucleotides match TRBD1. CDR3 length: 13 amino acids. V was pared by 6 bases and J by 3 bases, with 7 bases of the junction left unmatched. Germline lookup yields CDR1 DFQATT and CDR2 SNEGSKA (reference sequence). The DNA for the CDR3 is TGCAGTGCGCCGGGACAGACTTACACTGAAGCTTTCTTT. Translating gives CSAPGQTYTEAFF.

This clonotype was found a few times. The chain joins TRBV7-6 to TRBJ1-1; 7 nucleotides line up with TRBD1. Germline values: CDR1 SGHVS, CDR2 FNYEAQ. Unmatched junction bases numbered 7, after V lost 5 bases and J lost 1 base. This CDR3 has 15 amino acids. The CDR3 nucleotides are TGTGCCAGCAGCCTGGTGGAGGGGGCGAACACTGAAGCTTTCTTT. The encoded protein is CASSLVEGANTEAFF. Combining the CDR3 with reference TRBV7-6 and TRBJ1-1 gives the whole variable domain GAGVSQSPRYKVTKRGQDVALRCDPISGHVSLYWYRQALGQGPEFLTYFNYEAQQDKSGLPNDRFSAERPEGSISTLTIQRTEQRDSAMYRCASSLVEGANTEAFFGQGTRLTVV.

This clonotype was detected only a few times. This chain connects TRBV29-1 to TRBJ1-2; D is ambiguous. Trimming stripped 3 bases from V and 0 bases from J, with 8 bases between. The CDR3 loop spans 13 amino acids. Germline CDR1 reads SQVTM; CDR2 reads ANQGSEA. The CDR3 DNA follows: TGCAGCGTTGATAATTTTTCTAACTATGGCTACACCTTC. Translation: CSVDNFSNYGYTF.

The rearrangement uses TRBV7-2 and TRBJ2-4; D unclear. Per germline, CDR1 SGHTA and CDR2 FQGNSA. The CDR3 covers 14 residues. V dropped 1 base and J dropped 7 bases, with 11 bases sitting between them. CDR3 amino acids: CASSLGSFRNIQYF. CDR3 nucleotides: TGTGCCAGCAGCTTAGGTAGTTTCCGGAACATTCAGTACTTC.

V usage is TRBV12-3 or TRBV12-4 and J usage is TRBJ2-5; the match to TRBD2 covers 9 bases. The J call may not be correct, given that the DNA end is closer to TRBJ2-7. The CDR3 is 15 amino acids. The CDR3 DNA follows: TGTGCCACCGGCCAGCGGCGGGGGGGCGGCCACGAGCAGTACTTC. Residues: CATGQRRGGGHEQYF.

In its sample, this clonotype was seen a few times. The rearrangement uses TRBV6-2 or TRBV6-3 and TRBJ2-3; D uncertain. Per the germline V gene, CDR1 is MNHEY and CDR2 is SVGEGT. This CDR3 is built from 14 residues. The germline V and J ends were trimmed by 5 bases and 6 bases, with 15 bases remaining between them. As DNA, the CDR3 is TGTGCCAGCAGTCCGGCCGTCAGATCCGATACGCAGTATTTT. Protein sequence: CASSPAVRSDTQYF.

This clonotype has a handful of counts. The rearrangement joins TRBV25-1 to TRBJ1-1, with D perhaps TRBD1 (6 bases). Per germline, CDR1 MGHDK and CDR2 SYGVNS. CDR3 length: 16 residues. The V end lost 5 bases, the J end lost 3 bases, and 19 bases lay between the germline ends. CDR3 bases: TGTGCCAGCAGTCCCCTAGGGCAGGGGAGAGACACTGAAGCTTTCTTT. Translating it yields CASSPLGQGRDTEAFF.

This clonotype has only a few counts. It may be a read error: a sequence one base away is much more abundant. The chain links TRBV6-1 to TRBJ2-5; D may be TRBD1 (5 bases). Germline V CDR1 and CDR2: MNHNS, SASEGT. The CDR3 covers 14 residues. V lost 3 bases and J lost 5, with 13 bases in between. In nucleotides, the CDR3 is TGTGCCAGCAGTGATGGGGCCGGTGGGGAGACCCAGTACTTC. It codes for CASSDGAGGETQYF.

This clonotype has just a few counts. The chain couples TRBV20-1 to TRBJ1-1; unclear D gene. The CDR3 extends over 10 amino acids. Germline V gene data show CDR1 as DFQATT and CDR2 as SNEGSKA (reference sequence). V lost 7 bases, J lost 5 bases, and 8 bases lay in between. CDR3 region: CSVGWTEAFF. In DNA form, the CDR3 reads TGCAGTGTGGGGTGGACTGAAGCTTTCTTT.

The CDR3 nucleotides read TGCAGTGCTAGAGATATAGGACAGGGGAACACCGGGGAGCTGTTTTTT. Its protein is CSARDIGQGNTGELFF. This sequence joins TRBV20-1 and TRBJ2-2, with TRBD1 matching over 8 bases. The CDR3 totals 16 residues. Germline V lookup: CDR1 DFQATT, CDR2 SNEGSKA (reference sequence). V lost 0 bases to trimming and J lost 1 base; unmatched junction nucleotides: 4.

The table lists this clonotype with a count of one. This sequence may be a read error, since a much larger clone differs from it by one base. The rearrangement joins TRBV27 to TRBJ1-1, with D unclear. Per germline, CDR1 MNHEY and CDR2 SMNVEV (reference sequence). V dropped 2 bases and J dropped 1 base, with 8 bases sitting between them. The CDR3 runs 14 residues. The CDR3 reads CASSLVQSNTEAFF. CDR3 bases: TGTGCCAGCAGTTTAGTACAGTCGAACACTGAAGCTTTCTTT.

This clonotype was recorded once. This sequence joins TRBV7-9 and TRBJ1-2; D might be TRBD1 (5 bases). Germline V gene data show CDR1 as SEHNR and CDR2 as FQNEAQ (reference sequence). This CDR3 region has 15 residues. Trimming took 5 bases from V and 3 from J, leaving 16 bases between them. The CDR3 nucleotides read TGTGCCAGCAGCCCCGAGGGGTCCGCCGACTATGGCTACACCTTC. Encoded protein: CASSPEGSADYGYTF.

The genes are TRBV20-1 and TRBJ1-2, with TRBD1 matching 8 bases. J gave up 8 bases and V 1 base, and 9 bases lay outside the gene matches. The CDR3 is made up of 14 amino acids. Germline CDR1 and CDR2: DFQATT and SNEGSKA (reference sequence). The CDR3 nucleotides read TGCAGTGCTAGAGCGAGACAGGGGTTGGGGGGCTACACCTTC. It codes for CSARARQGLGGYTF.

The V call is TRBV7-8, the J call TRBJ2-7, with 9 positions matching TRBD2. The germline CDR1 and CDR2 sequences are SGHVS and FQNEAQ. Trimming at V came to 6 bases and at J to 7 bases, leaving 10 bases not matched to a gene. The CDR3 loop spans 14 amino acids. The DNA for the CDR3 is TGTGCCAGCAGAGGGCGGGGGGGGGTGGATGAGCAGTACTTC. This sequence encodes CASRGRGGVDEQYF.

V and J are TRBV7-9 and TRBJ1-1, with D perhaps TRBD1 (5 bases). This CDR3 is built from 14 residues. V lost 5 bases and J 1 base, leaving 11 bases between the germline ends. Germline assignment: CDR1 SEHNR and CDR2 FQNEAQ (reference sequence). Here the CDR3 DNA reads TGTGCCAGCAGCCCTCGCGACAGGAACACTGAAGCTTTCTTT. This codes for CASSPRDRNTEAFF.

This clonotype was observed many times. CDR3 in DNA: TGTGCCAGCAGCTCGGAACATGGGGGGAGTGCCTACGAGCAGTACTTC. Its protein product is CASSSEHGGSAYEQYF. The chain has TRBV7-2 and TRBJ2-7, with a tentative D call TRBD2 (6 bases). Germline V gene data show CDR1 as SGHTA and CDR2 as FQGNSA. CDR3 length equals 16 residues. V lost 4 bases, J lost 2 bases, and 18 bases lay in between.

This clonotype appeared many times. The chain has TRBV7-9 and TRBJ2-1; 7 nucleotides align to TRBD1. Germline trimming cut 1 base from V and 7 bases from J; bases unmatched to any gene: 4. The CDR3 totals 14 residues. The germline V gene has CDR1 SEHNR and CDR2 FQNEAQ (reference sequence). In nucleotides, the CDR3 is TGTGCCAGCAGCTTAGTGAGGGGGCGTAATGAGCAGTTCTTC. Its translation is CASSLVRGRNEQFF.

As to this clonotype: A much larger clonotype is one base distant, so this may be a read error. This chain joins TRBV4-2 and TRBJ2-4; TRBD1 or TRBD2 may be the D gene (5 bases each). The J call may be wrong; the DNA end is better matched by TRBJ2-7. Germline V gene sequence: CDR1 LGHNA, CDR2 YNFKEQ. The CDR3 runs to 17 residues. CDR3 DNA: TGTGCCAGCAGCCAACCCGGGGACGGCGGAACGCCCCACGAGCAGTACTTC. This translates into CASSQPGDGGTPHEQYF.

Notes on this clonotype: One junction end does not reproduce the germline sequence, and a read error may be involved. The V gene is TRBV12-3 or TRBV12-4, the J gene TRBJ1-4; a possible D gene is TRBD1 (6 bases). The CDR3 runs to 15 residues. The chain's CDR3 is CASSLRSGVSEKLFF. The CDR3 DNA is TGTGCCAGTAGTTTACGGTCAGGGGTTTCTGAAAAACTGTTTTTT.

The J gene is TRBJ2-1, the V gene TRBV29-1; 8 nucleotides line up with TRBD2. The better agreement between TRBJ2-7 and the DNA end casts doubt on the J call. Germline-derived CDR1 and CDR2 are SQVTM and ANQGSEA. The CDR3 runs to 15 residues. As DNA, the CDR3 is TGCAGCGTTGAAGCGGTAAGCGGGGGCTACAATGAGCAGTACTTC. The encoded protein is CSVEAVSGGYNEQYF.

CDR3 protein: CASSFSPSRFGNEQYF. CDR3 coding DNA: TGTGCCAGCAGCTTTTCCCCTAGCAGGTTCGGCAATGAGCAGTACTTC. The V and J genes are TRBV7-3 and TRBJ2-4, with D possibly being TRBD2 (5 bases). Trimming took off 3 bases at V and 13 bases at J, with 25 bases between the two ends. This CDR3 is built from 16 residues. Germline lookup yields CDR1 SGHTA and CDR2 FQGTGA.

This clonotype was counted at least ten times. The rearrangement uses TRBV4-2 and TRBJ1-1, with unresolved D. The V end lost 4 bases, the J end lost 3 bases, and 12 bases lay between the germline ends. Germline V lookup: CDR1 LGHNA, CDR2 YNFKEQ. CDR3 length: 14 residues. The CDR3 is CASSPLMQDTEAFF. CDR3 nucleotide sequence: TGTGCCAGCAGCCCCCTCATGCAGGACACTGAAGCTTTCTTT.

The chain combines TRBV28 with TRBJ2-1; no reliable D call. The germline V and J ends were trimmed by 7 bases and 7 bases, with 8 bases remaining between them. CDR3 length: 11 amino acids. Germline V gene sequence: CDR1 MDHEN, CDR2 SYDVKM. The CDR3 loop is CASKGPNEQFF. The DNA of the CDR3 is TGTGCCAGCAAAGGTCCTAATGAGCAGTTCTTC.

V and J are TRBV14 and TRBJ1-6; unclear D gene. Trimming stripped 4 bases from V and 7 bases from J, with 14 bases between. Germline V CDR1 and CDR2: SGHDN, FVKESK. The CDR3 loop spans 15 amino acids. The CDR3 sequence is CASSPFTAVNSPLHF. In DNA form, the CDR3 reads TGTGCCAGCAGCCCGTTCACCGCCGTAAATTCACCCCTCCACTTT. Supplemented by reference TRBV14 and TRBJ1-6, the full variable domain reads EAGVTQFPSHSVIEKGQTVTLRCDPISGHDNLYWYRRVMGKEIKFLLHFVKESKQDESGMPNNRFLAERTGGTYSTLKVQPAELEDSGVYFCASSPFTAVNSPLHFGNGTRLTVT.